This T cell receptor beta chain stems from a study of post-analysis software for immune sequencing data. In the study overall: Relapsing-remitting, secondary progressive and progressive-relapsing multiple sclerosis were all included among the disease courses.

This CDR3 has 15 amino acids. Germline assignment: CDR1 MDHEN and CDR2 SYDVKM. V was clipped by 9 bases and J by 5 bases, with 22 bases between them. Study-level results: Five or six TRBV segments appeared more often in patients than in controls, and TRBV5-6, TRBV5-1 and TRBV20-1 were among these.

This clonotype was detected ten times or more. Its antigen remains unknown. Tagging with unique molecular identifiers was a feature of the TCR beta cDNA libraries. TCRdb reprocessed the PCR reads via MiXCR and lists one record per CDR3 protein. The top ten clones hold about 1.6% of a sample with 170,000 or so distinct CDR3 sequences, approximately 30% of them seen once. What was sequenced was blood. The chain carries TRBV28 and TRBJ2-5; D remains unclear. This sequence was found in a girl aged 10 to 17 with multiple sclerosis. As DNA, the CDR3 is TGTGCCAGTGCTGCTGGGATATTAGTTTCGGAGACCCAGTACTTC. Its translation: CASAAGILVSETQYF.